The rows below give T cell receptor beta chains drawn from one sample of a study of T cells in Graves' hyperthyroidism and ophthalmopathy. TCRdb fed the multiplex PCR reads into MiXCR, producing one record per CDR3 protein. The repertoire consists of a few hundred thousand distinct CDR3 sequences, with less than 15% occurring once and the leading ten covering around 9.2%. Sequences were obtained from blood. The receptors shown here come from a woman aged 18-29 years with Graves' hyperthyroidism. The CDR3 runs from the conserved cysteine through the conserved F or W. A D gene is named only where the DNA matches it firmly. For some rows the clone size is stated as once, few or many, or as a class when expanded; others skip it.

TRBV6-1	many	TRBJ2-7	-	TGTGCCAGCAGTAGTGCTAGCTTCTGGTACGAGCAGTACTTC	CASSSASFWYEQYF
TRBV4-2	few	TRBJ2-5	-	TGTGCCAGCAGCCAAGATGTGGGGGCGGGAGAGACCCAGTACTTC	CASSQDVGAGETQYF
TRBV11-2	once	TRBJ2-1	-	TGTGCCAGCAGCCCCTACGCCGGTCCCTACAATGAGCAGTTCTTC	CASSPYAGPYNEQFF
TRBV27	-	TRBJ1-1	TRBD1	TGTGCCAGCAGTGTACAGGGGGTGAACACTGAAGCTTTCTTT	CASSVQGVNTEAFF
TRBV18	many	TRBJ1-2	TRBD1	TGTGCCAGCTCACAGCAGTCGAAATTGACAGGGGCGCATGGCTACACCTTC	CASSQQSKLTGAHGYTF
TRBV10-3	many	TRBJ1-4	-	TGTGCCATCAGTGAGTCTCGAGGGGTTACAACTAATGAAAAACTGTTTTTT	CAISESRGVTTNEKLFF
TRBV7-3	many	TRBJ2-1	-	TGTGCCAGCAGCTTGGATTCCAGCTCCTACAATGAGCAGTTCTTC	CASSLDSSSYNEQFF
TRBV12-5	-	TRBJ2-1	TRBD2	TGTGCTAGTGGTTGGAGTAGCGGGCTCTCCTACAATGAGCAGTTCTTC	CASGWSSGLSYNEQFF
TRBV18	many	TRBJ2-3	-	TGTGCCAGCTCCGGGTGGTCCAATACAGATACGCAGTATTTT	CASSGWSNTDTQYF
TRBV27	many	TRBJ1-1	TRBD1	TGTGCCAGCAGTATCGGGACAGGGGGGCGCACTGAAGCTTTCTTT	CASSIGTGGRTEAFF
TRBV7-6	many	TRBJ1-1	-	TGTGCCAGCAGCGCAGGTGATTTGAACACTGAAGCTTTCTTT	CASSAGDLNTEAFF
TRBV11-2	many	TRBJ2-7	TRBD2	TGTGCCAGCGGCATGATCGCGGGGGGACCCTACGAGCAGTACTTC	CASGMIAGGPYEQYF
TRBV2	few	TRBJ2-3	-	TGTGCCAGCGGGGGAGGGACAGCCACAGATACGCAGTATTTT	CASGGGTATDTQYF
TRBV4-2	many	TRBJ2-7	TRBD2	TGTGCCAGCAGCCCAAACGAGAGCGGGGGGGCCGACGAGCAGTACTTC	CASSPNESGGADEQYF
TRBV29-1	many	TRBJ2-1	TRBD2	TGCAGCGTTGATTATGATGGGACTAGCGGCTACAATGAGCAGTTCTTC	CSVDYDGTSGYNEQFF
TRBV10-3	few	TRBJ1-5	-	TGTGCCATCAGTGAGGGACAGCGCAATCAGCCCCAGCATTTT	CAISEGQRNQPQHF
TRBV3-1	-	TRBJ2-7	TRBD1	TGTGCCAGCAGCCGGACAGGGGGCAGCTCCTACGAGCAGTACTTC	CASSRTGGSSYEQYF
TRBV28	many	TRBJ2-7	-	TGTGCCAGCAGTTTATATCCTGTCCTCTTCTACGAGCAGTACTTC	CASSLYPVLFYEQYF
TRBV24-1	-	TRBJ1-2	-	TGTGCCACCAGTGAGGGCTACGGCTACACCTTC	CATSEGYGYTF
TRBV28	many	TRBJ2-7	TRBD1	TGTGCCAGCAGTTTAATTGGGACAGGGGGCGACGAGCAGTACTTC	CASSLIGTGGDEQYF
TRBV11-2	many	TRBJ2-1	-	TGTGCCAGCAGCTTAGCTCCGAACTCCTACAATGAGCAGTTCTTC	CASSLAPNSYNEQFF
TRBV2	many	TRBJ1-4	-	TGTGCCAGCAGTGCAGCTAATGAAAAACTGTTTTTT	CASSAANEKLFF
TRBV7-8	many	TRBJ1-5	-	TGTGCCAGCAGCCCCTCGAGGCGAGGTAGAGCCCAGCATTTT	CASSPSRRGRAQHF
TRBV12-3/TRBV12-4	-	TRBJ2-5	-	TGTGCCAGCAGTCCCGGGGCAGTAGAGACCCAGTACTTC	CASSPGAVETQYF
TRBV6-2/TRBV6-3	many	TRBJ2-7	-	TGTGCCAGCAGTTACTCATCCGCCGGAAGGCTTAACGAGCAGTACTTC	CASSYSSAGRLNEQYF
TRBV20-1	many	TRBJ2-3	-	TGCAGTGCTAGTTTACCCGGGAACACAGATACGCAGTATTTT	CSASLPGNTDTQYF
TRBV12-3/TRBV12-4	few	TRBJ1-4	-	TGTGTCAGCAGCAAAGAGAGATCAACTAATGAAAAACTGTTTTTT	CVSSKERSTNEKLFF
TRBV7-8	many	TRBJ2-7	-	TGTGCCAGCAGCTCGGCCGGGGGCATTTCTTACGAGCAGTACTTC	CASSSAGGISYEQYF
TRBV6-1	many	TRBJ1-1	-	TGTGCCAGCGGGGGGAAGACAGGAACTGAAGCTTTCTTT	CASGGKTGTEAFF
TRBV3-1	many	TRBJ1-6	TRBD1	TGTGCCAGCAGCCAAGAGCGCGGCAGGGGGTATTCACCCCTCCACTTT	CASSQERGRGYSPLHF
TRBV18	many	TRBJ2-7	TRBD2	TGTGCCACCACAGCGGGAGTATCCTACGAGCAGTACTTC	CATTAGVSYEQYF
TRBV7-6	many	TRBJ2-7	TRBD2	TGTGCCAGCAGCTTAGCGGTTGGCGGGAGCCCCTACGAGCAGTACTTC	CASSLAVGGSPYEQYF